This T cell receptor (beta chain) was profiled in a study of T-cell reconstitution after alpha-beta-depleted transplantation in children. Study observations and caveats: Surviving recipient cells, namely T cells and thymic progenitors, were the source of high day-60 TCRbeta diversity in some patients. Several hundred expanded graft clones reportedly gave rise to the alpha-beta T cells present about two months after transplant.

During its preparation, the TCRbeta library received unique molecular identifiers. Via MiXCR, TCRdb re-called the PCR reads, giving one row per CDR3 protein. The data contain 700,000 or so distinct CDR3 sequences, roughly 13% of them seen just once; the ten biggest clones take up approximately 0.8%. The CDR3 sequence is 14 residues long. V was cut by 1 base and J by 4 bases, with 10 bases left in between. Germline CDR1 MGHRA, CDR2 YSYEKL. This clonotype was seen repeatedly, ten times or more. Its antigen is currently unknown. The TCR was taken from a girl aged 2-10 years with congenital amegakaryocytic thrombocytopenia, due to receive a stem cell transplant. The material sequenced was PBMCs, taken before TCRalphabeta/CD19-depleted stem cell transplant. The V gene is TRBV4-1, the J gene TRBJ1-1, with TRBD1 as a possible D gene (5 bases). This CDR3 reads CASSQVHGATEAFF. In DNA form, the CDR3 reads TGCGCCAGCAGCCAAGTTCACGGGGCCACTGAAGCTTTCTTT.